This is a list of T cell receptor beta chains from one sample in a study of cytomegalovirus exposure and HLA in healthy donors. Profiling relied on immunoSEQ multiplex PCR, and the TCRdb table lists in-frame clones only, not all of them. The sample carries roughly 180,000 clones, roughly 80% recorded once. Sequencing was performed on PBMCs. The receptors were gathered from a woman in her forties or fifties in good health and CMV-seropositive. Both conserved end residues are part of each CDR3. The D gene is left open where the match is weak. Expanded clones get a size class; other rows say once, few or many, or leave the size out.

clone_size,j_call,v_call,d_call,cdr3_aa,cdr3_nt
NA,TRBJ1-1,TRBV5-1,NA,CASSFVSGDTEAFF,TGCGCCAGCAGCTTTGTTTCCGGAGACACTGAAGCTTTCTTT
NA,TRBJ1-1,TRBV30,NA,CAWSITVLFEAFF,TGTGCCTGGAGTATAACAGTTCTATTTGAAGCTTTCTTT
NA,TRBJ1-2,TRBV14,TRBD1,CASSQGTGTYGYTF,TGTGCCAGCAGCCAAGGGACAGGGACCTATGGCTACACCTTC
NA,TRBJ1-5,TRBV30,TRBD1,CAWTTGGKQPQHF,TGTGCCTGGACGACAGGGGGCAAACAGCCCCAGCATTTT
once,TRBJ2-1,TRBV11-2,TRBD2,CASSLARTSGGHYNEQFF,TGTGCCAGCAGCTTAGCTCGGACTAGCGGGGGCCACTACAATGAGCAGTTCTTC
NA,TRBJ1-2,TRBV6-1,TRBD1,CASSGTGISLGYTF,TGTGCCAGCAGTGGGACAGGAATTTCGCTGGGCTACACCTTC
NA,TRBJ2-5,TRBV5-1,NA,CASSLFPGQETQYF,TGCGCCAGCAGCTTGTTTCCGGGGCAAGAGACCCAGTACTTC
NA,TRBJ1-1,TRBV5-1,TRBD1,CASSWGGGQGGMNTEAFF,TGCGCCAGCAGCTGGGGCGGGGGACAGGGGGGAATGAACACTGAAGCTTTCTTT
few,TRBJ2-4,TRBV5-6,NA,CASSLTTSYPRGIQYF,TGTGCCAGCAGCTTAACTACATCGTATCCCCGAGGCATTCAGTACTTC
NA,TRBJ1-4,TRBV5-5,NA,CASNARVGKLFF,TGTGCCAGCAACGCTCGGGTAGGAAAACTGTTTTTT
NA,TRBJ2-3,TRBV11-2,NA,CASTLSAQTTDTQYF,TGTGCCAGCACCTTAAGCGCCCAGACCACAGATACGCAGTATTTT
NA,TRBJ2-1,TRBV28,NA,CASSSPLPTFGGGPHRLQFF,TGTGCCAGCAGTTCCCCACTTCCTACTTTCGGCGGGGGCCCTCATCGGTTGCAGTTCTTC
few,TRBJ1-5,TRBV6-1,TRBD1,CASSVTGAIFSNQPQHF,TGTGCCAGCAGTGTGACAGGGGCCATCTTTAGCAATCAGCCCCAGCATTTT
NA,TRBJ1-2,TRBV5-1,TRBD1,CASSGTGTGVLGYTF,TGCGCCAGCAGCGGTACCGGGACAGGGGTCCTGGGCTACACCTTC
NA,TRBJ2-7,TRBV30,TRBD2,CAWSSRLAGYEQYF,TGTGCCTGGAGTTCCAGACTAGCGGGTTACGAGCAGTACTTC
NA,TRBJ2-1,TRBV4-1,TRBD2,CASSQEGLAGDEQFF,TGCGCCAGCAGCCAAGAGGGACTAGCGGGGGATGAGCAGTTCTTC
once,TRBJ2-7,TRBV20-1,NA,CSASYGAEQYF,TGCAGTGCTAGTTATGGGGCCGAGCAGTACTTC
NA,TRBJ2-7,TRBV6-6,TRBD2,CASRGRGLAGDYEQYF,TGTGCCAGCAGGGGTCGGGGGCTAGCGGGGGACTACGAGCAGTACTTC
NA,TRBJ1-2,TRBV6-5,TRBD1,CASSYSDRGHGYTF,TGTGCCAGCAGTTACTCGGACAGGGGCCACGGCTACACCTTC
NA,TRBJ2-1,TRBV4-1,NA,CASSLLGLQQNEQFF,TGCGCCAGCAGCCTACTGGGACTGCAACAAAATGAGCAGTTCTTC
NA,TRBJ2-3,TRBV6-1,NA,CASSVLRSNTQYF,TGTGCCAGCAGCGTCCTCAGGTCAAATACGCAGTATTTT
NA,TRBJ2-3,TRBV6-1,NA,CASSPGVWTDTQYF,TGTGCCAGCAGCCCCGGAGTATGGACAGATACGCAGTATTTT
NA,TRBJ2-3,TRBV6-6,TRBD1,CASSPGTGVTQYF,TGTGCCAGCAGCCCAGGGACAGGGGTTACGCAGTATTTT
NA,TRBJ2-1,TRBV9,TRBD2,CASSPISGGANEQFF,TGTGCCAGCAGCCCGATAAGCGGGGGGGCCAATGAGCAGTTCTTC
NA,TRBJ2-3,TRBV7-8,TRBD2,CASSLARLAGGTDTQYF,TGTGCCAGCAGCTTAGCGCGACTAGCGGGGGGGACAGATACGCAGTATTTT
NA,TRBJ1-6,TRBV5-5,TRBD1,CASRGTATYPLHF,TGTGCCAGCAGAGGGACAGCCACGTACCCCCTCCACTTT
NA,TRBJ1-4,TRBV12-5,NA,CASGLVRVNLNEKLFF,TGTGCTAGTGGTTTGGTACGGGTGAACCTTAATGAAAAACTGTTTTTT
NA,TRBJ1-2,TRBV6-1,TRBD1,CASSEARQGATNYGYTF,TGTGCCAGCAGTGAAGCTCGACAGGGGGCAACTAACTATGGCTACACCTTC
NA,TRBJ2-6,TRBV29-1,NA,CSATGQTSGANVLTF,TGCAGCGCCACCGGACAGACCTCTGGGGCCAACGTCCTGACTTTC
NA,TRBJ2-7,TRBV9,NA,CASSVGGLDSYEQYF,TGTGCCAGCAGCGTAGGGGGACTGGACTCCTACGAGCAGTACTTC
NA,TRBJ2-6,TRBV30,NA,CAWSVGGAGANVLTF,TGTGCCTGGAGTGTGGGGGGGGCCGGGGCCAACGTCCTGACTTTC
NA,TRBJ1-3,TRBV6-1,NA,CASRIGRQTGNTIYF,TGTGCCAGCAGAATCGGTCGACAGACTGGAAACACCATATATTTT
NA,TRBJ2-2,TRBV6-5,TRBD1,CASRSTGPQRELFF,TGTGCCAGCAGGTCGACAGGGCCCCAGCGGGAGCTGTTTTTT
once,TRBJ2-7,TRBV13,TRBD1,CASTGDRSHEQYF,TGTGCCAGCACCGGGGACAGGTCCCACGAGCAGTACTTC
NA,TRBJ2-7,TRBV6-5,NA,CASSKGGAGNEQYF,TGTGCCAGCAGCAAAGGGGGGGCCGGGAACGAGCAGTACTTC
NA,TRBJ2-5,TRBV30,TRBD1,CAWRRQGEEETQYF,TGTGCCTGGCGCCGACAGGGCGAGGAAGAGACCCAGTACTTC
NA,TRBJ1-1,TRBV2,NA,CASLRQLNTEAFF,TGTGCCAGCCTGCGCCAATTGAACACTGAAGCTTTCTTT
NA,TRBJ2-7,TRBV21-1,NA,CASSKEGFGGFMHEQYF,TGTGCCAGCAGCAAAGAAGGGTTTGGAGGGTTTATGCACGAGCAGTACTTC
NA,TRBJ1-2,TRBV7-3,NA,CASSPDGATAPYGYTF,TGTGCCAGCAGCCCCGATGGGGCAACCGCCCCCTATGGCTACACCTTC
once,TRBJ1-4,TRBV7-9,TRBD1,CASSLGQGGNEKLFF,TGTGCCAGCAGCCTCGGACAGGGCGGCAATGAAAAACTGTTTTTT
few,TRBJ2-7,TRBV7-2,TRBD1,CASSLGGMGAGGEQYF,TGTGCCAGCAGCTTAGGGGGTATGGGGGCAGGGGGCGAGCAGTACTTC
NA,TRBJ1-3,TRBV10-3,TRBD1,CALRGAAGNTIYF,TGTGCCCTCAGGGGGGCCGCTGGAAACACCATATATTTT